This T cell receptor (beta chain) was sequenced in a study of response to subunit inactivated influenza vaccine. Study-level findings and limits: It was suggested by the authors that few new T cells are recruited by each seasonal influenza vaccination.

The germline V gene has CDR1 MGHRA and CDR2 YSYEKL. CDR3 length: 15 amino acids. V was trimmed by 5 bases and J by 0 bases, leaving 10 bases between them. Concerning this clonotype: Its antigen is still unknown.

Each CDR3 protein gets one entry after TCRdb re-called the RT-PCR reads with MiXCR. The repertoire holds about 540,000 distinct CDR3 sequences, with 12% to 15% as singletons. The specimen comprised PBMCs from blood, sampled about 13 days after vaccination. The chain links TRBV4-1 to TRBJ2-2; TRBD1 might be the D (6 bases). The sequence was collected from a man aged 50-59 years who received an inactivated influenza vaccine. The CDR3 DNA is TGCGCCAGCAGCGTGGGGACACCGAACACCGGGGAGCTGTTTTTT. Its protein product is CASSVGTPNTGELFF.